These 10 T cell receptor beta chains came from one sample sequenced in a study of T cells in narcolepsy listed by TCRdb under 2018. Library preparation employed the immunoSEQ multiplex PCR assay. TCRdb re-hosts the immuneACCESS table, in-frame sequences only. Its copies lack some clones; in the studies checked, an unresolved V gene accounts for under half of them, and the cause for the rest is not known. This sample comprises 27,000 or so clones, approximately 80% of them detected only once. Jointly, the top ten make up 3% to 3.5% of the sample. Sequencing used CD45RA- memory CD4+ T cells from PBMCs. The cell subset or site label of this sample denotes: memory T cells sorted ex vivo from peripheral blood. The receptor source for this set is a human donor with narcolepsy.

The chain joins TRBV11-2 to TRBJ1-1; D gene uncertain. Trimming stripped 5 bases from V and 2 bases from J, with 15 bases between. Per the germline V gene, CDR1 is SGHAT and CDR2 is FQNNGV. CDR3 length equals 15 residues. The CDR3 DNA is TGTGCCAGCAGCACACGCTGGACGGGAAACACTGAAGCTTTCTTT. The encoded protein is CASSTRWTGNTEAFF.

This sequence joins TRBV13 and TRBJ2-3; 7 positions match TRBD2. The V gene's germline CDR1 is PRHDT and CDR2 FYEKMQ (reference sequence). CDR3 size: 18 residues. J gave up 1 base and V 3 bases, and 13 bases lay outside the gene matches. The CDR3 coding sequence is TGTGCCAGCAGCTTGTGGAAGGTTGGTAGCGGGCGCACAGATACGCAGTATTTT. This gives the protein CASSLWKVGSGRTDTQYF.

The chain has TRBV19 and TRBJ1-5; D unclear. CDR3 size: 14 residues. V was pared by 7 bases and J by 2 bases, with 12 bases between. The V gene's germline CDR1 is LNHDA and CDR2 SQIVND (reference sequence). The CDR3 protein is CASMTIYGNQPQHF. The DNA for the CDR3 is TGTGCCAGTATGACTATTTATGGCAATCAGCCCCAGCATTTT.

As regards this clone: The CDR3 does not end in the conserved phenylalanine or tryptophan, so this is likely a read error. V and J are TRBV11-2 and TRBJ2-7; D is possibly TRBD1 (5 bases). The CDR3 spans 13 residues. V was shortened by 1 base and J by 7 bases, with 11 bases between the two germline ends. CDR1 SGHAT and CDR2 FQNNGV come from the germline V gene. CDR3 loop: CASSLARVGEQYL. In DNA form, the CDR3 reads TGTGCCAGCAGCTTAGCCAGGGTGGGTGAGCAGTACCTC.

V usage is TRBV7-2 and J usage is TRBJ2-1, with 9 bases fitting TRBD2. With 1 base clipped from V and 10 bases from J, the junction kept 14 bases outside the gene matches. The CDR3 has 17 amino acids. Germline CDR1 is SGHTA and CDR2 is FQGNSA. In DNA, the CDR3 is TGTGCCAGCAGCTTAGGGCGCAGCGGGGGGCCCCCAGGGGAGCAGTTCTTC. Protein product: CASSLGRSGGPPGEQFF.

CDR3 DNA sequence: TGTGCCAGCATCGGGTGTGGGGCGGGGGCCACAGATACGCAGTATTTT. This codes for CASIGCGAGATDTQYF. The rearrangement joins TRBV21-1 to TRBJ2-3; TRBD2 is taken as the D call from the table, unchecked against the DNA. TRBV21-1 is noted as a pseudogene. CDR3 length equals 16 residues.

The gene calls are TRBV5-5 and TRBJ2-7; TRBD1 matches at 10 bases. Germline V gives CDR1 SGHKS, CDR2 YYEKEE (reference sequence). CDR3 length: 15 amino acids. V gave up 3 bases and J gave up 3 bases; unmatched junction bases: 6. The CDR3 DNA reads TGTGCCAGCAGCTCGCCGGGACAGGGGAACTACGAGCAGTACTTC. Encoded protein: CASSSPGQGNYEQYF.

The chain couples TRBV19 to TRBJ1-5; the D gene is possibly TRBD1 (5 bases). V was trimmed by 7 bases and J by 0 bases, leaving 13 bases between them. Per germline, CDR1 LNHDA and CDR2 SQIVND (reference sequence). The CDR3 loop spans 15 amino acids. The CDR3 region is CASNEGSHSNQPQHF. The CDR3 DNA reads TGTGCCAGTAATGAGGGGTCCCATAGCAATCAGCCCCAGCATTTT.

Here the CDR3 DNA reads TGCGCCAGCAGCTGGGACGGGGCGGATAATTCACCCCTCCACTTT. Its translation is CASSWDGADNSPLHF. This rearrangement joins TRBV5-1 to TRBJ1-6, with D possibly being TRBD1 (5 bases). Germline V lookup: CDR1 SGHRS, CDR2 YFSETQ. This CDR3 comprises 15 residues. V was trimmed by 3 bases and J by 5 bases, leaving 12 bases between them.

The V call is TRBV5-1, the J call TRBJ2-5, with D unresolved. Germline assignment: CDR1 SGHRS and CDR2 YFSETQ. The CDR3 is 10 amino acids. Trimming pared 3 bases from V and 4 bases from J, leaving 1 base between. This chain's CDR3 is CASSSETQYF. The CDR3 DNA follows: TGCGCCAGCAGCTCAGAGACCCAGTACTTC.